Shown below are 20 T cell receptor beta chains from a single sample sequenced in a study of shared clonotypes between healthy human individuals. TCRdb keeps only in-frame clones here, not all; method: immunoSEQ multiplex PCR. The table shows about 2.4 million clones, with 90% to 95% occurring only once. Sequencing was done on a sample of naive CD4+ T cells from PBMCs. Regarding subset: CD45RA+ positively selected. The receptors derive from a man between 18 and 29 years old in good health. Some clones in this sample may be carry-over from other donors' samples.

This chain uses TRBV4-1 with TRBJ1-1, with a tentative D call TRBD1 (6 bases). The CDR3 runs to 20 residues. CDR1 is MGHRA, CDR2 YSYEKL, per germline. Trimming pared 1 base from V and 3 bases from J, leaving 27 bases between. CDR3 region: CASSQVGKRPRGRGDTEAFF. CDR3 nucleotide sequence: TGCGCCAGCAGCCAAGTAGGAAAGCGGCCCCGGGGGCGAGGGGACACTGAAGCTTTCTTT.

The V call is TRBV5-1, the J call TRBJ2-5; TRBD1 might be the D (5 bases). Trimming stripped 1 base from V and 5 bases from J, with 18 bases between. CDR3 size: 16 residues. Germline V gene lookup returns CDR1 SGHRS and CDR2 YFSETQ. CDR3: CASSLLSGAVGETQYF. In DNA, the CDR3 is TGCGCCAGCAGCTTGCTTTCTGGGGCGGTTGGGGAGACCCAGTACTTC.

The J gene is TRBJ1-5, the V gene TRBV6-1; 9 bases agree with TRBD1. With V trimmed by 3 bases and J by 0 bases, 6 bases remained unmatched. The germline CDR1 and CDR2 sequences are MNHNS and SASEGT. The CDR3 spans 17 residues. The CDR3 loop reads CASSDWDREASNQPQHF. The CDR3 region has the DNA TGTGCCAGCAGTGATTGGGACAGGGAGGCTAGCAATCAGCCCCAGCATTTT.

V gene TRBV2 combines with J gene TRBJ1-5; 7 bases agree with TRBD1. Germline-derived CDR1 and CDR2 are SNHLY and FYNNEI. This CDR3 contains 14 residues. V was pared by 4 bases and J by 5 bases, with 5 bases of the junction left unmatched. The CDR3 is CASSARGTDQPQHF. CDR3 in DNA: TGTGCCAGCAGTGCCAGGGGGACGGATCAGCCCCAGCATTTT. Variable domain in full (rest from reference TRBV2 and TRBJ1-5): EPEVTQTPSHQVTQMGQEVILRCVPISNHLYFYWYRQILGQKVEFLVSFYNNEISEKSEIFDDQFSVERPDGSNFTLKIRSTKLEDSAMYFCASSARGTDQPQHFGDGTRLSIL.

The V call is TRBV6-5, the J call TRBJ1-6, with a possible D match to TRBD1 (5 bases). Deletions cut 4 bases from V and 13 bases from J, with 20 bases between. This CDR3 is built from 15 residues. Per germline, CDR1 MNHEY and CDR2 SVGAGI. CDR3: CASSLKTAISDPLHF. CDR3 bases: TGTGCCAGCAGTTTGAAGACAGCCATATCGGACCCCCTCCACTTT.

V usage is TRBV10-3 and J usage is TRBJ2-5; 9 positions match TRBD2. The trim removed 0 bases at V and 5 bases at J, leaving 1 base unmatched. Germline V gene data show CDR1 as ENHRY and CDR2 as SYGVKD. The CDR3 runs to 14 residues. The CDR3 region has the DNA TGTGCCATCAGTGAGTCGGGGACTAGCGAGACCCAGTACTTC. Amino acid sequence: CAISESGTSETQYF.

The gene calls are TRBV4-1 and TRBJ1-1, with D maybe TRBD1 (5 bases). This CDR3 comprises 16 residues. V dropped 4 bases and J dropped 4 bases, with 19 bases sitting between them. Germline CDR1 is MGHRA and CDR2 is YSYEKL. CDR3 protein: CASSPVPGRGSTEAFF. CDR3 bases: TGCGCCAGCAGCCCAGTTCCGGGACGGGGAAGCACTGAAGCTTTCTTT.

The gene calls are TRBV27 and TRBJ2-7; the match to TRBD2 covers 10 bases. The CDR3 runs 14 residues. Germline CDR1 MNHEY, CDR2 SMNVEV (reference sequence). The ends lost 8 bases at V and 1 base at J; junction bases unmatched: 5. The CDR3 nucleotides are TGTGCCAGCCGCACTAGCGGGGTATCCTACGAGCAGTACTTC. The encoded protein is CASRTSGVSYEQYF.

A note on this clone: The sample holds other DNA sequences that translate to the same CDR3. J is TRBJ1-1 and V is TRBV5-6; possibly TRBD1 for D (5 bases). Germline CDR1 reads SGHDT; CDR2 reads YYEEEE. Trimming took off 1 base at V and 2 bases at J, with 9 bases between the two ends. The CDR3 totals 14 residues. Written as DNA, the CDR3 is TGTGCCAGCAGCTTGCCCAGGGTAAACACTGAAGCTTTCTTT. Protein: CASSLPRVNTEAFF. The whole variable domain, remainder taken from reference TRBV5-6 and TRBJ1-1, is DAGVTQSPTHLIKTRGQQVTLRCSPKSGHDTVSWYQQALGQGPQFIFQYYEEEERQRGNFPDRFSGHQFPNYSSELNVNALLLGDSALYLCASSLPRVNTEAFFGQGTRLTVV.

The gene calls are TRBV15 and TRBJ1-2, with TRBD1 as a possible D gene (5 bases). Trimming took 3 bases from V and 2 from J, leaving 13 bases between them. The germline V gene has CDR1 LNHNV and CDR2 YYDKDF (reference sequence). This CDR3 comprises 15 residues. CDR3 DNA sequence: TGTGCCACCAGCAGCCACAGGTGGGGGAACTATGGCTACACCTTC. Protein: CATSSHRWGNYGYTF.

This clone occurred once. V and J are TRBV10-1 and TRBJ2-7; TRBD2 agrees at 8 bases. Germline CDR1 and CDR2: WNHNN and SYGVQD (reference sequence). The V and J ends lost 4 bases and 1 base, in that order; junction bases with no gene match: 6. The CDR3 covers 15 residues. This chain's CDR3 is CASSATSGLSYEQYF. The CDR3 nucleotides are TGCGCCAGCAGTGCAACTAGCGGATTGTCCTACGAGCAGTACTTC.

In the case of this clone: This CDR3 is also generated by other DNA sequences in the sample. The rearrangement joins TRBV28 to TRBJ2-7, with TRBD1 matching over 9 bases. Germline values: CDR1 MDHEN, CDR2 SYDVKM. J gave up 4 bases and V 4 bases, and 5 bases lay outside the gene matches. The CDR3 runs 14 residues. The DNA of the CDR3 is TGTGCCAGCAGTTCTCCGGGACAGGGATACGAGCAGTACTTC. As protein: CASSSPGQGYEQYF.

This rearrangement joins TRBV4-1 to TRBJ2-3; 9 bases align to TRBD2. This CDR3 contains 20 residues. In germline, CDR1 is MGHRA, CDR2 YSYEKL. V lost 0 bases and J lost 2; bases outside the gene matches: 15. CDR3 in amino acids: CASSQDRVAGVRLDTDTQYF. The DNA of the CDR3 is TGCGCCAGCAGCCAAGATCGGGTAGCGGGAGTTCGCTTGGACACAGATACGCAGTATTTT.

The V gene is TRBV10-3, the J gene TRBJ2-7, with D uncertain. Germline lookup yields CDR1 ENHRY and CDR2 SYGVKD. This CDR3 has 13 residues. With 10 bases removed from V and 5 bases from J, the gap between germline ends came to 18 bases. CDR3 nucleotides: TGTGCCACCGCGGAACCTACCTTCCACGAGCAGTACTTC. Its translation is CATAEPTFHEQYF.

This clone was counted once. V usage is TRBV4-1 and J usage is TRBJ2-3; D gene uncertain. Trimming removed 6 bases from V and 6 bases from J, with 19 bases in between. This CDR3 has 15 amino acids. CDR1 and CDR2 from the germline V gene are MGHRA and YSYEKL. This chain's CDR3 is CASRYAASLGDTQYF. The CDR3 region has the DNA TGCGCCAGCAGATATGCCGCCTCATTGGGGGATACGCAGTATTTT.

This chain connects TRBV28 to TRBJ1-5; TRBD1 agrees at 8 bases. This CDR3 has 15 amino acids. Germline V lookup: CDR1 MDHEN, CDR2 SYDVKM. The trim removed 6 bases at V and 6 bases at J, leaving 10 bases unmatched. Written as DNA, the CDR3 is TGTGCCAGCAGCCTTGGACAGGGAATCGGTCAGCCCCAGCATTTT. It codes for CASSLGQGIGQPQHF.

The chain links TRBV5-5 to TRBJ1-1, with TRBD1 matching 7 bases. The germline V gene has CDR1 SGHKS and CDR2 YYEKEE (reference sequence). CDR3 size: 14 residues. Unmatched junction bases numbered 5, after V lost 4 bases and J lost 2 bases. Written as DNA, the CDR3 is TGTGCCAGCAGCCGAGGGGGCGCAAACACTGAAGCTTTCTTT. Translating gives CASSRGGANTEAFF.

Details on this clone: The sample carries other DNA sequences with the same CDR3. The chain uses TRBV18 and TRBJ2-1; D remains unclear. CDR1 and CDR2 (germline): KGHSH, LQKENI. The CDR3 consists of 12 residues. The ends were cut back, 3 bases at V and 7 bases at J, with 7 bases in the middle. The CDR3 sequence: CASSPNSNEQFF. The CDR3 bases are TGTGCCAGCTCACCTAACTCGAATGAGCAGTTCTTC.

The sample holds a few counts of this clone. Within the sample, other DNA sequences also encode this same CDR3. The V gene is TRBV2, the J gene TRBJ1-1; D is unclear. Looked up from germline, CDR1 is SNHLY and CDR2 is FYNNEI. V lost 4 bases to trimming and J lost 0 bases, with 9 bases between them. This CDR3 is 14 amino acids long. CDR3: CASSVRGMNTEAFF. Written as DNA, the CDR3 is TGTGCCAGCAGTGTTCGGGGTATGAACACTGAAGCTTTCTTT.

The rearrangement links TRBV5-1 to TRBJ2-2, with D possibly being TRBD1 or TRBD2 (5 bases each). This CDR3 is built from 16 residues. Germline CDR1 SGHRS, CDR2 YFSETQ. V gave up 4 bases and J gave up 0 bases, with 13 bases separating them. Here the CDR3 DNA reads TGCGCCAGCAGCGCTCCGGGACGGGCGAACACCGGGGAGCTGTTTTTT. Protein product: CASSAPGRANTGELFF.